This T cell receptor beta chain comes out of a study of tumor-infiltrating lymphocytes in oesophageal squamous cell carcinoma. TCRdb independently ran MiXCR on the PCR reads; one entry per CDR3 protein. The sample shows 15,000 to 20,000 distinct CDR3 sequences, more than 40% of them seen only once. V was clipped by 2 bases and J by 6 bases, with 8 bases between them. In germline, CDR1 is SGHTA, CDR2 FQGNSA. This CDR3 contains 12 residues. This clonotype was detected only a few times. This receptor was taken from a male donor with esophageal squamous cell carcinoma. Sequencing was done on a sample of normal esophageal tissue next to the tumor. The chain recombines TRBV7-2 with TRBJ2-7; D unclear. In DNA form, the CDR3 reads TGTGCCAGCAGCTTACATAAGGGCGAGCAGTACTTC. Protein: CASSLHKGEQYF.